This T cell receptor (beta chain) was identified in a study of blood T cell repertoires in COVID-19. The CDR3 totals 12 residues. Germline-derived CDR1 and CDR2 are MNHNY and SVGAGI (reference sequence). J lost 3 bases, V lost 6 bases, and 2 bases had no gene match. TCRdb keeps only in-frame clones here, not all; method: immunoSEQ multiplex PCR. Here the sample spans more than 40,000 clones, approximately 88% being singletons. Sequenced sample: peripheral blood. The sequence was obtained from a man in his fifties with active COVID-19. This chain joins TRBV6-6 and TRBJ2-7; 7 bases align to TRBD1. The CDR3 reads CASSRDSYEQYF. The CDR3 coding sequence is TGTGCCAGCAGCAGGGACAGCTACGAGCAGTACTTC.